The T cell receptor (beta chain) described here comes from a study of shared clonotypes between healthy human individuals. The study, taken as a whole, reports: Memory subsets generally showed smaller estimated richness than naive subsets did. Clonotype sharing across donors was expected to vary with sequencing depth. Generation probability values for non-shared clonotypes were lower than those for clonotypes shared by all four donors.

Remarks on this clone: Its antigen is not known.

Replicate sorted-subset PCRs were loaded with around 0.2 ug DNA, 30,000 or so T cell genomes. Clones were sequenced by immunoSEQ multiplex PCR, and TCRdb holds only the in-frame ones, with some missing. The sample lists under 650,000 clones; 90% to 96% were seen once. This receptor was obtained from a woman aged 25-40 years in good health. The sample was naive CD4+ T cells sorted from blood. As to subset: CD45RA+ positively selected.

CDR3 amino acids: CASKGTWNTGELFF. The CDR3 coding sequence is TGTGCCAGCAAAGGGACTTGGAACACCGGGGAGCTGTTTTTT. V usage is TRBV2 and J usage is TRBJ2-2, with D possibly matching TRBD2 (6 bases). V was shortened by 7 bases and J by 1 base, with 10 bases between the two germline ends. CDR1 SNHLY and CDR2 FYNNEI come from the germline V gene. The CDR3 extends over 14 amino acids.